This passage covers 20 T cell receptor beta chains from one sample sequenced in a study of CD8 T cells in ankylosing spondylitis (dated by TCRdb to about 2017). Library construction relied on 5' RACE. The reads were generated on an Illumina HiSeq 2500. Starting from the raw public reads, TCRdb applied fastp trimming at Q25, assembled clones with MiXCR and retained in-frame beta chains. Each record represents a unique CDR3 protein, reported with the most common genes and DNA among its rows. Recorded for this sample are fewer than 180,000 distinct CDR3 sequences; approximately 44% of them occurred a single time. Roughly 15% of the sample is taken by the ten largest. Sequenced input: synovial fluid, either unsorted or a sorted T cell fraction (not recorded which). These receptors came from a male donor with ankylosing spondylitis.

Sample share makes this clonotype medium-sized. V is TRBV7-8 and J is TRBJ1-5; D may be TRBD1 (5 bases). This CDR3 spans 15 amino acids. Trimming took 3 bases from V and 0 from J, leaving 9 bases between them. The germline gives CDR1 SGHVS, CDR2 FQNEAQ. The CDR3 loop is CASSLGRNSNQPQHF. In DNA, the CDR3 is TGTGCCAGCAGCTTGGGACGGAATAGCAATCAGCCCCAGCATTTT.

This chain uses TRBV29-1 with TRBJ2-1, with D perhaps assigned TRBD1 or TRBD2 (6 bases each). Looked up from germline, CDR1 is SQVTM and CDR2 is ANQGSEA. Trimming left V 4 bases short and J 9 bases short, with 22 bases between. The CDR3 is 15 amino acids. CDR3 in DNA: TGCAGCGTTGTCCCGGGGGCTAGCGTTTGGGGTGAGCAGTTCTTC. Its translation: CSVVPGASVWGEQFF.

CDR3 sequence reads: CASSAHATDMYQETQYF. In nucleotides, the CDR3 is TGTGCCAGCAGCGCACACGCAACCGACATGTACCAAGAGACCCAGTACTTC. The V and J genes are TRBV5-5 and TRBJ2-5, with D unresolved. The germline V and J ends were trimmed by 4 bases and 0 bases, with 19 bases remaining between them. The CDR3 is made up of 17 amino acids. CDR1 is SGHKS and CDR2 is YYEKEE in the germline V gene (reference sequence).

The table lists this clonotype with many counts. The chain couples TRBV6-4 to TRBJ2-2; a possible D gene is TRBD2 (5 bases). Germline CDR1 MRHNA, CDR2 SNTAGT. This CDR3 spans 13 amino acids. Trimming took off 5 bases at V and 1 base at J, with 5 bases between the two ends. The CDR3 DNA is TGTGCCAGCAGTAGCGGGAACACCGGGGAGCTGTTTTTT. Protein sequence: CASSSGNTGELFF.

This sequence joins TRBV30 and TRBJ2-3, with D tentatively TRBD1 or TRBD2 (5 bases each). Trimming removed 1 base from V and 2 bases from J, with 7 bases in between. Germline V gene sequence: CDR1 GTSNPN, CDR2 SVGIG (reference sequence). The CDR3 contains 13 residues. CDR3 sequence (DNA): TGTGCCTGGAGTGGGGACGACACAGATACGCAGTATTTT. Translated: CAWSGDDTDTQYF.

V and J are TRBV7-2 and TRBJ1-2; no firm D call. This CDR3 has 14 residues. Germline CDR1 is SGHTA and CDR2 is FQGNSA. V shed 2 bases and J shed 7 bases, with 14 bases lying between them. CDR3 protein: CASSLLTTLCGYTF. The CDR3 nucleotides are TGTGCCAGCAGCTTACTCACAACACTCTGTGGCTACACCTTC.

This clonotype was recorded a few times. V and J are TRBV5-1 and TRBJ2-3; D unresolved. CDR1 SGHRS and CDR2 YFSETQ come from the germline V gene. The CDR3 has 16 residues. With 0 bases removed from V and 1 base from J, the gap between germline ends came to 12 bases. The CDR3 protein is CASSLVELLGTDTQYF. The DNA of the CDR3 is TGCGCCAGCAGCTTGGTGGAGCTACTCGGCACAGATACGCAGTATTTT.

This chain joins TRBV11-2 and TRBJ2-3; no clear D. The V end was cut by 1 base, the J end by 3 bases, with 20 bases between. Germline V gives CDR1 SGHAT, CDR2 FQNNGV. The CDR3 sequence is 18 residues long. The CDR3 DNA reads TGTGCCAGCAGCTTAGGAGCTTTGGGCCCCCTCAGGACAGATACGCAGTATTTT. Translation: CASSLGALGPLRTDTQYF.

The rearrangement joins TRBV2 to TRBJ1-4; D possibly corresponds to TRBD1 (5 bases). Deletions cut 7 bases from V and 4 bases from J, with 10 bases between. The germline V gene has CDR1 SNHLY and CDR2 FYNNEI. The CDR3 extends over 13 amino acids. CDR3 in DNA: TGTGCCAGCACGGGACGTTATAATGAAAAACTGTTTTTT. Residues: CASTGRYNEKLFF.

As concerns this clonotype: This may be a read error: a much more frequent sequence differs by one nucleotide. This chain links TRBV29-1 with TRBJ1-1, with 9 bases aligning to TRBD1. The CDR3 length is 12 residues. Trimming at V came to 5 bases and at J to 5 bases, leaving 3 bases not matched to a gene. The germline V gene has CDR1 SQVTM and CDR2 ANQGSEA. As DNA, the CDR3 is TGCAGCGTTAGGACAGGGGAGACTGAAGCTTTCTTT. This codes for CSVRTGETEAFF. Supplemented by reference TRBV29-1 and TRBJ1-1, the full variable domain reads SAVISQKPSRDICQRGTSLTIQCQVDSQVTMMFWYRQQPGQSLTLIATANQGSEATYESGFVIDKFPISRPNLTFSTLTVSNMSPEDSSIYLCSVRTGETEAFFGQGTRLTVV.

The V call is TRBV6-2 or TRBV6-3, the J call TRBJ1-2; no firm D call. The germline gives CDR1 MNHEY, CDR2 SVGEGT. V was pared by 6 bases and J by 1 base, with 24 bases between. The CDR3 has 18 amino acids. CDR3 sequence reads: CASRVRWRREESNYGYTF. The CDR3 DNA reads TGTGCCAGCAGGGTTCGGTGGCGGAGGGAGGAGAGTAACTATGGCTACACCTTC.

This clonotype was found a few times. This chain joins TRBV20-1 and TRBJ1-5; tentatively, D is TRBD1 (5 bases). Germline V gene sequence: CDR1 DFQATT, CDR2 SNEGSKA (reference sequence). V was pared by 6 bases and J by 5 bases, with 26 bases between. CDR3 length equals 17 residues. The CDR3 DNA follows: TGCAGTGCGCTTCCGGGACCCACTTTCCGATGGGATCAGCCCCAGCATTTT. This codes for CSALPGPTFRWDQPQHF.

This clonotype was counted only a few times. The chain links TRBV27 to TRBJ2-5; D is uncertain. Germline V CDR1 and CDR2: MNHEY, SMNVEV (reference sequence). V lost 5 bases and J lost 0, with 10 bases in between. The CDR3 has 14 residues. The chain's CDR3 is CASSPPSYQETQYF. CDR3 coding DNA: TGTGCCAGCAGTCCACCATCGTACCAAGAGACCCAGTACTTC.

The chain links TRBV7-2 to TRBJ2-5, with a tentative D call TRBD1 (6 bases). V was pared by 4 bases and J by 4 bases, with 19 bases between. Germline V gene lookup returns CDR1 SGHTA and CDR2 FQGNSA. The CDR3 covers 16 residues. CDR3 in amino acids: CASSSPGRGWGETQYF. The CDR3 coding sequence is TGTGCCAGCAGCTCCCCAGGCAGGGGATGGGGAGAGACCCAGTACTTC.

CDR3 protein: CASSRLTAQGPQNIQYF. CDR3 nucleotide sequence: TGTGCCAGCAGCCGCCTCACCGCACAGGGCCCTCAAAACATTCAGTACTTC. The chain employs TRBV5-6 and TRBJ2-4, with a weak D call TRBD1 (6 bases). V shed 4 bases and J shed 5 bases, with 22 bases lying between them. Germline V lookup: CDR1 SGHDT, CDR2 YYEEEE. The length of the CDR3 is 17 residues.

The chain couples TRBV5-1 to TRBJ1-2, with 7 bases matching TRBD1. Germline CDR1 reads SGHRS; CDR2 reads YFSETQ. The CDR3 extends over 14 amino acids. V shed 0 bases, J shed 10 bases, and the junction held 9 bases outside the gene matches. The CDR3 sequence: CASSLEQGTVAYTF. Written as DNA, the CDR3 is TGCGCCAGCAGCTTGGAACAGGGGACTGTGGCCTACACCTTC.

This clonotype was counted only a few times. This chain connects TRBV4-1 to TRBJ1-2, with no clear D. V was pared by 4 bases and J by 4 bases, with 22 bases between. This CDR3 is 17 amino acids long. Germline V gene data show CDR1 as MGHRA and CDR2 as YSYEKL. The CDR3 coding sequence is TGCGCCAGCAGCCTACACCCCGCTGGGCCCCTTGCCTATGGCTACACCTTC. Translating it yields CASSLHPAGPLAYGYTF.

CDR3 amino acids: CASQLPGPALQPQHF. CDR3 coding DNA: TGCGCCAGCCAACTTCCGGGACCAGCTCTTCAGCCCCAGCATTTT. The chain links TRBV5-1 to TRBJ1-5; TRBD1 might be the D (5 bases). Germline values: CDR1 SGHRS, CDR2 YFSETQ. V was clipped by 7 bases and J by 6 bases, with 20 bases between them. The CDR3 has 15 amino acids.

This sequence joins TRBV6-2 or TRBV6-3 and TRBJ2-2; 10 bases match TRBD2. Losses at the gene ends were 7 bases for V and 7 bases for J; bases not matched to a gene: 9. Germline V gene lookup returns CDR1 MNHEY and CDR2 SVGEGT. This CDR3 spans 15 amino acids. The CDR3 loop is CASKGSGRAGGELFF. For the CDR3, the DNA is TGTGCCAGCAAAGGAAGCGGGAGGGCCGGCGGGGAGCTGTTTTTT.

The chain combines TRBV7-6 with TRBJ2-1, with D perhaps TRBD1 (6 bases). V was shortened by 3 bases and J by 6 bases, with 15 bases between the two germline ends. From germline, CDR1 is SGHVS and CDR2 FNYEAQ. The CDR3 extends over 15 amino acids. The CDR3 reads CASSFSGLGGNEQFF. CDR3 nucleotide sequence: TGTGCCAGCAGCTTTTCTGGGCTAGGGGGCAATGAGCAGTTCTTC.